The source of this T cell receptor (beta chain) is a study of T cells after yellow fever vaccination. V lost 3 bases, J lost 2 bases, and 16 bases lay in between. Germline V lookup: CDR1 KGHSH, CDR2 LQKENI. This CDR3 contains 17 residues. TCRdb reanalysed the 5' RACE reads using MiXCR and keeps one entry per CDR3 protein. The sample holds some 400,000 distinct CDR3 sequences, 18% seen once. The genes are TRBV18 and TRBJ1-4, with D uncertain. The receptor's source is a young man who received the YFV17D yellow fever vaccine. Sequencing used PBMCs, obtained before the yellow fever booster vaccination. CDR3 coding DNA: TGTGCCAGCTCACCCCTCAGAGCCGCGGCTACTAATGAAAAACTGTTTTTT. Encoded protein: CASSPLRAAATNEKLFF.